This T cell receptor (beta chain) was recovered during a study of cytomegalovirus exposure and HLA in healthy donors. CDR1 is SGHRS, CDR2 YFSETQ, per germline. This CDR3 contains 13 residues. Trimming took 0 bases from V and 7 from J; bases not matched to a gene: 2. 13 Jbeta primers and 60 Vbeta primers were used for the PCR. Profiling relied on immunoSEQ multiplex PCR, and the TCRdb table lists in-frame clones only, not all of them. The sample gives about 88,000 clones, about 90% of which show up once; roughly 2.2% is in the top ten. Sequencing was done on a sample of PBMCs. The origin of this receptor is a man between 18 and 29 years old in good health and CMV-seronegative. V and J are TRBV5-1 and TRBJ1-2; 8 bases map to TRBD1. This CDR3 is CASSLGQGFGYTF. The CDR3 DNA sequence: TGCGCCAGCAGCTTGGGACAGGGGTTTGGCTACACCTTC.